This T cell receptor beta chain appears in the sequencing data of a study of blood T cells in healthy people across ages. Study-wide points: Estimated diversity across one million T cells was deemed an underestimate.

The CDR3 has 13 residues. Trimming removed 3 bases at V and 13 bases at J, with 16 bases between. A sample-barcoded 5' primer and a J-beta primer mix were used in a second PCR of about 6 to 11 cycles. Each CDR3 protein gets one entry after TCRdb re-called the 5' RACE reads with MiXCR. The data hold about 810,000 distinct CDR3 sequences, with roughly 40% observed a single time. The study drew donors from healthy Caucasian individuals in Russia aged roughly 6 to 90. No fewer than 5.5 micrograms of total RNA were isolated from every sample. This clonotype was seen more than once but under ten times. The antigen is unknown.

The chain couples TRBV12-3 or TRBV12-4 to TRBJ2-4, with D perhaps TRBD2 (5 bases). Sequencing was performed on blood. The receptor comes from a man aged 18 to 29 in good health. The CDR3 sequence: CASSLRVYNEQYF. CDR3 in DNA: TGTGCCAGCAGTTTGCGGGTGTACAATGAGCAGTACTTC.